These 18 T cell receptor beta chains originate from one sample sequenced in a study of shared clonotypes between healthy human individuals. This table comes from immunoSEQ multiplex PCR, and its TCRdb copy is limited to in-frame clones, with some not included. The table shows 2 million to 3 million clones, with roughly nine tenths occurring only once. The sequencing input was naive CD4+ T cells sorted from blood. Subset denoted: CD45RA+ positively selected. These receptor sequences come from a man aged 18 to 30 in good health.

The rearrangement joins TRBV4-3 to TRBJ2-1; a possible D gene is TRBD2 (5 bases). Trimming shortened V by 0 bases and J by 4 bases, and 13 bases separated the two germline ends. The germline V gene encodes CDR1 LGHNA and CDR2 YSLEER. There are 16 residues in the CDR3. The CDR3 loop is CASSQDLRGQYNEQFF. The CDR3 DNA sequence: TGCGCCAGCAGCCAAGATCTCCGAGGGCAATACAATGAGCAGTTCTTC.

The CDR3 region has the DNA TGTGCCAGCAGAGAGGTGGGACAGAAGAATTCACCCCTCCACTTT. Translating gives CASREVGQKNSPLHF. The genes are TRBV11-2 and TRBJ1-6; 7 nucleotides align to TRBD1. Germline assignment: CDR1 SGHAT and CDR2 FQNNGV. The J segment lost 7 bases and the V segment lost 6 bases, leaving 9 bases of the junction unmatched. The CDR3 totals 15 residues.

V and J are TRBV27 and TRBJ2-3, with a weak D call TRBD2 (5 bases). The V end was cut by 7 bases, the J end by 5 bases, with 19 bases between. The CDR3 is 15 residues long. Germline lookup yields CDR1 MNHEY and CDR2 SMNVEV (reference sequence). The CDR3 spells CASTVDMGRIDTQYF. The CDR3 DNA reads as TGTGCCAGCACCGTCGACATGGGGAGAATAGATACGCAGTATTTT.

Concerning this clone: The sample has other DNA sequences that encode this CDR3 too. This sequence joins TRBV5-4 and TRBJ1-2; D is perhaps TRBD1 (6 bases). The CDR3 consists of 13 residues. V lost 4 bases, J lost 1 base, and 8 bases lay in between. Germline CDR1 SGHNT, CDR2 YYREEE (reference sequence). The CDR3 sequence is CASSQDSNYGYTF. The CDR3 bases are TGTGCCAGCAGCCAGGACAGTAACTATGGCTACACCTTC. The whole variable domain, filled in from reference TRBV5-4 and TRBJ1-2, reads ETGVTQSPTHLIKTRGQQVTLRCSSQSGHNTVSWYQQALGQGPQFIFQYYREEENGRGNFPPRFSGLQFPNYSSELNVNALELDDSALYLCASSQDSNYGYTFGSGTRLTVV.

The chain uses TRBV19 and TRBJ2-6, with 7 bases aligning to TRBD1. V trimming: 4 bases; J trimming: 2 bases; junction bases outside the gene matches: 2. Germline V lookup: CDR1 LNHDA, CDR2 SQIVND (reference sequence). The CDR3 covers 15 residues. The DNA for the CDR3 is TGTGCCAGTAGTAGAGACAGGGCTGGGGCCAACGTCCTGACTTTC. It specifies CASSRDRAGANVLTF.

V gene TRBV7-9 combines with J gene TRBJ2-1; a weak D match, TRBD2 (5 bases). The CDR3 totals 12 residues. Trimming took 4 bases from V and 9 from J, leaving 10 bases between them. Germline V gene lookup returns CDR1 SEHNR and CDR2 FQNEAQ (reference sequence). The CDR3 region is CASSSAGPEQFF. The CDR3, as DNA: TGTGCCAGCAGCTCCGCGGGCCCTGAGCAGTTCTTC.

The genes are TRBV7-2 and TRBJ2-1, with 10 bases matching TRBD2. Trimming took 5 bases from V and 6 from J; bases not matched to a gene: 13. The CDR3 is 17 residues long. Germline-derived CDR1 and CDR2 are SGHTA and FQGNSA. Here the CDR3 reads CASSPHPPASGSNEQFF. The CDR3 nucleotides are TGTGCCAGCAGCCCCCATCCCCCCGCTAGCGGGAGCAATGAGCAGTTCTTC.

In its sample, this clone was seen a few times. The sample has other DNA sequences that encode this CDR3 too. The genes are TRBV6-1 and TRBJ2-7; no reliable D call. Trimming shortened V by 4 bases and J by 3 bases, and 4 bases separated the two germline ends. CDR3 length: 11 residues. CDR1 MNHNS and CDR2 SASEGT come from the germline V gene. The CDR3 is CASSAGYEQYF. The CDR3 bases are TGTGCCAGCAGTGCCGGCTACGAGCAGTACTTC.

This sequence joins TRBV5-4 and TRBJ1-1; 9 nucleotides line up with TRBD1. The CDR3 consists of 16 residues. V shed 4 bases, J shed 0 bases, and the junction held 7 bases outside the gene matches. Germline V gene sequence: CDR1 SGHNT, CDR2 YYREEE (reference sequence). In DNA, the CDR3 is TGTGCCAGCAGCCCTGGACAGGGGCTGATGAACACTGAAGCTTTCTTT. Amino acids: CASSPGQGLMNTEAFF.

The chain carries TRBV6-1 and TRBJ1-2, with no clear D. Germline-derived CDR1 and CDR2 are MNHNS and SASEGT. The CDR3 loop spans 14 amino acids. Trimming left V 6 bases short and J 0 bases short, with 11 bases between. The DNA of the CDR3 is TGTGCCAGCAGAAGCATAGGGACTAACTATGGCTACACCTTC. The encoded protein is CASRSIGTNYGYTF.

Notes on this clone: At the DNA level, this CDR3 is encoded by other sequences in the same sample as well. V and J are TRBV7-2 and TRBJ2-7, with D unclear. This CDR3 contains 11 residues. Germline values: CDR1 SGHTA, CDR2 FQGNSA. V lost 2 bases and J 3 bases, leaving 2 bases between the germline ends. As DNA, the CDR3 is TGTGCCAGCAGCTTACACTACGAGCAGTACTTC. Translation gives CASSLHYEQYF.

The chain uses TRBV27 and TRBJ2-1; 9 nucleotides agree with TRBD2. V was pared by 4 bases and J by 9 bases, with 10 bases of the junction left unmatched. CDR1 and CDR2 from the germline V gene are MNHEY and SMNVEV (reference sequence). The CDR3 is 15 residues long. The CDR3 reads CASSSGLAPYGEQFF. The CDR3 bases are TGTGCCAGCAGTTCCGGACTAGCGCCATATGGTGAGCAGTTCTTC.

The chain has TRBV7-9 and TRBJ1-2, with D possibly TRBD1 on 5 matching bases. V lost 5 bases to trimming and J lost 10 bases, with 14 bases between them. This CDR3 has 12 residues. CDR1 and CDR2 from the germline V gene are SEHNR and FQNEAQ (reference sequence). The CDR3 loop is CASSRGGNDYTF. The CDR3 DNA is TGTGCCAGCAGCCGCGGGGGGAATGACTACACCTTC.

This chain links TRBV14 with TRBJ1-2; D unclear. V lost 0 bases and J 4 bases, leaving 6 bases between the germline ends. Germline V gene sequence: CDR1 SGHDN, CDR2 FVKESK. The CDR3 has 13 residues. The CDR3 is CASSQEEFYGYTF. The CDR3 coding sequence is TGTGCCAGCAGCCAAGAAGAGTTCTATGGCTACACCTTC.

The chain couples TRBV19 to TRBJ2-7; 8 nucleotides match TRBD1. CDR3 length equals 16 residues. V was clipped by 3 bases and J by 1 base; unmatched bases: 8. CDR1 is LNHDA and CDR2 is SQIVND in the germline V gene (reference sequence). CDR3 DNA sequence: TGTGCCAGTAGTATCCGGCTACAGGGGGTATCCTACGAGCAGTACTTC. It yields the protein CASSIRLQGVSYEQYF.

The V and J genes are TRBV7-9 and TRBJ2-7; D tentatively reads TRBD1 or TRBD2 (5 bases each). The CDR3 is made up of 14 amino acids. The germline gives CDR1 SEHNR, CDR2 FQNEAQ (reference sequence). Trimming pared 3 bases from V and 0 bases from J, leaving 9 bases between. The CDR3 DNA follows: TGTGCCAGCAGCTTCCCAGGGACCTCCTACGAGCAGTACTTC. Its translation is CASSFPGTSYEQYF. The entire variable domain, with the rest obtained from reference TRBV7-9 and TRBJ2-7, is as follows: DTGVSQNPRHKITKRGQNVTFRCDPISEHNRLYWYRQTLGQGPEFLTYFQNEAQLEKSRLLSDRFSAERPKGSFSTLEIQRTEQGDSAMYLCASSFPGTSYEQYFGPGTRLTVT.

For this clone: Other DNA sequences in the same sample also yield this CDR3. J is TRBJ2-5 and V is TRBV7-3, with 8 bases that match TRBD2. Losses at the gene ends were 5 bases for V and 5 bases for J; bases not matched to a gene: 10. The V gene's germline CDR1 is SGHTA and CDR2 FQGTGA. There are 15 residues in the CDR3. CDR3 in amino acids: CASSPRGGRGETQYF. Here the CDR3 DNA reads TGTGCCAGCAGCCCCCGGGGGGGGCGCGGGGAGACCCAGTACTTC.

This clone has more than one count but fewer than ten. This sequence joins TRBV2 and TRBJ2-2, with TRBD1 identical over 10 bases. The CDR3 totals 17 residues. J gave up 2 bases and V 1 base, and 4 bases lay outside the gene matches. The germline V gene has CDR1 SNHLY and CDR2 FYNNEI. This chain's CDR3 is CASSEGTGGPNTGELFF. The CDR3 bases are TGTGCCAGCAGTGAAGGGACAGGGGGACCAAACACCGGGGAGCTGTTTTTT.